These 30 T cell receptor beta chains share one sample of origin, sequenced in a study of cytomegalovirus exposure and HLA in healthy donors. PCR amplification relied on 60 Vbeta primers (plus 13 Jbeta primers). Sequencing used immunoSEQ multiplex PCR; TCRdb keeps in-frame clones, though not all of them. The sample yields more than 100,000 clones, around 69% seen once. The sequencing input was PBMCs. These receptors all stem from a woman aged 40-49 years in good health and CMV-seropositive.

On this clone: The same CDR3 can be traced to other DNA sequences in this sample. This rearrangement joins TRBV4-1 to TRBJ1-5; 7 positions agree with TRBD1. The V gene end was trimmed by 3 bases and the J gene end by 0 bases; junction bases not matched to a gene: 2. The germline CDR1 and CDR2 sequences are MGHRA and YSYEKL. The CDR3 is 15 residues long. DNA of the CDR3: TGCGCCAGCAGCCAGGGACAGTATAGCAATCAGCCCCAGCATTTT. This codes for CASSQGQYSNQPQHF.

This chain connects TRBV11-3 to TRBJ2-7; D unclear. There are 13 residues in the CDR3. In germline, CDR1 is SGHNT, CDR2 YENEEA. Trimming removed 4 bases from V and 5 bases from J, with 12 bases in between. The CDR3 is CASSSSNFDEQYF. The CDR3 nucleotides read TGTGCCAGCAGCTCATCAAACTTTGACGAGCAGTACTTC.

The rearrangement links TRBV7-3 to TRBJ2-2; D is uncertain. The CDR3 contains 13 residues. CDR1 and CDR2 from the germline V gene are SGHTA and FQGTGA. The ends were cut back, 0 bases at V and 4 bases at J, with 3 bases in the middle. CDR3 nucleotides: TGTGCCAGCAGCTTAACCCTCACCGGGGAGCTGTTTTTT. This encodes CASSLTLTGELFF.

This chain uses TRBV18 with TRBJ2-7; a possible D gene is TRBD1 (6 bases). Trimming removed 6 bases from V and 2 bases from J, with 17 bases in between. Germline values: CDR1 KGHSH, CDR2 LQKENI. The length of the CDR3 is 15 residues. In DNA form, the CDR3 reads TGTGCCAGCTCCCTACAGGGAACAATTACCTACGAGCAGTACTTC. As protein: CASSLQGTITYEQYF.

V is TRBV2 and J is TRBJ2-2; 10 bases align to TRBD2. The trim removed 6 bases at V and 5 bases at J, leaving 6 bases unmatched. Germline V gene sequence: CDR1 SNHLY, CDR2 FYNNEI. The CDR3 covers 15 residues. DNA for the CDR3: TGTGCCAGCAGGATACTAGCGGGGCAAACCGGGGAGCTGTTTTTT. Protein product: CASRILAGQTGELFF. The full variable domain, in which reference TRBV2 and TRBJ2-2 provide the parts outside the CDR3, is EPEVTQTPSHQVTQMGQEVILRCVPISNHLYFYWYRQILGQKVEFLVSFYNNEISEKSEIFDDQFSVERPDGSNFTLKIRSTKLEDSAMYFCASRILAGQTGELFFGEGSRLTVL.

The V call is TRBV9, the J call TRBJ2-7; 8 bases line up with TRBD1. Trimming at V came to 3 bases and at J to 3 bases, leaving 11 bases not matched to a gene. The CDR3 has 16 amino acids. Germline V CDR1 and CDR2: SGDLS, YYNGEE. CDR3 residues: CASSAQVTGGYYEQYF. The CDR3 DNA is TGTGCCAGCAGCGCACAAGTCACAGGGGGGTACTACGAGCAGTACTTC.

The chain uses TRBV29-1 and TRBJ1-2, with D hard to call. This CDR3 region has 11 residues. The germline gives CDR1 SQVTM, CDR2 ANQGSEA. V was pared by 8 bases and J by 5 bases, with 12 bases between. This CDR3 reads CSCAGGYGYTF. For the CDR3, the DNA is TGCAGCTGTGCAGGTGGTTATGGCTACACCTTC.

The chain links TRBV15 to TRBJ2-7; no clear D. Germline-derived CDR1 and CDR2 are LNHNV and YYDKDF (reference sequence). V was clipped by 11 bases and J by 3 bases, with 11 bases between them. The CDR3 totals 11 residues. The CDR3 sequence is CASEQRYEQYF. CDR3 nucleotides: TGTGCCTCAGAGCAGCGCTACGAGCAGTACTTC.

Worth noting for this clone: This sample includes further DNA sequences coding for the same CDR3. V usage is TRBV29-1 and J usage is TRBJ2-7; perhaps TRBD2 as D (5 bases). V dropped 4 bases and J dropped 3 bases, with 19 bases sitting between them. Germline CDR1 SQVTM, CDR2 ANQGSEA. The CDR3 is made up of 15 amino acids. CDR3 in DNA: TGCAGCGTTGCCGAAACCCGAAGCGGCGGCTACGAGCAGTACTTC. This encodes CSVAETRSGGYEQYF.

V gene TRBV5-1 combines with J gene TRBJ2-1; 12 bases match TRBD2. This CDR3 has 17 residues. With V trimmed by 3 bases and J by 7 bases, 11 bases remained unmatched. Germline assignment: CDR1 SGHRS and CDR2 YFSETQ. CDR3 sequence reads: CASSYTALAGGPNEQFF. As DNA, the CDR3 is TGCGCCAGCAGCTACACCGCTCTAGCGGGGGGGCCGAATGAGCAGTTCTTC. The full variable domain, in which reference TRBV5-1 and TRBJ2-1 provide the parts outside the CDR3, is KAGVTQTPRYLIKTRGQQVTLSCSPISGHRSVSWYQQTPGQGLQFLFEYFSETQRNKGNFPGRFSGRQFSNSRSEMNVSTLELGDSALYLCASSYTALAGGPNEQFFGPGTRLTVL.

The J gene is TRBJ1-2, the V gene TRBV7-9; D not resolved. The CDR3 sequence is 14 residues long. V was shortened by 3 bases and J by 8 bases, with 16 bases between the two germline ends. CDR1 and CDR2 (germline): SEHNR, FQNEAQ (reference sequence). Written as DNA, the CDR3 is TGTGCCAGCAGCTTGGCCAGCAGAAGAGGAGGCTACACCTTC. Translating gives CASSLASRRGGYTF. Full variable domain (outside the CDR3, taken from reference TRBV7-9 and TRBJ1-2): DTGVSQNPRHKITKRGQNVTFRCDPISEHNRLYWYRQTLGQGPEFLTYFQNEAQLEKSRLLSDRFSAERPKGSFSTLEIQRTEQGDSAMYLCASSLASRRGGYTFGSGTRLTVV.

In this sample, this clone turned up a few times. V usage is TRBV4-3 and J usage is TRBJ2-2; no firm D call. This CDR3 spans 16 amino acids. Germline lookup yields CDR1 LGHNA and CDR2 YSLEER. V was trimmed by 0 bases and J by 3 bases, leaving 11 bases between them. CDR3 DNA sequence: TGCGCCAGCAGCCAAGATTCGAGACGGGACACCGGGGAGCTGTTTTTT. Translated: CASSQDSRRDTGELFF.

The chain recombines TRBV5-4 with TRBJ1-6; D ambiguous. V gave up 4 bases and J gave up 13 bases, with 18 bases separating them. The CDR3 runs to 14 residues. CDR1 and CDR2 from the germline V gene are SGHNT and YYREEE (reference sequence). The CDR3 is CASSPDGGQDPLHF. CDR3 nucleotides: TGTGCCAGCAGCCCCGACGGCGGGCAGGATCCCCTCCACTTT.

V is TRBV14 and J is TRBJ2-2; 7 nucleotides line up with TRBD1. The trim removed 4 bases at V and 0 bases at J, leaving 5 bases unmatched. CDR3 length equals 16 residues. CDR1 SGHDN and CDR2 FVKESK come from the germline V gene. The CDR3 here is CASSPRGTANTGELFF. The CDR3 region has the DNA TGTGCCAGCAGCCCCCGAGGGACAGCGAACACCGGGGAGCTGTTTTTT. Combining the CDR3 with reference TRBV14 and TRBJ2-2 gives the whole variable domain EAGVTQFPSHSVIEKGQTVTLRCDPISGHDNLYWYRRVMGKEIKFLLHFVKESKQDESGMPNNRFLAERTGGTYSTLKVQPAELEDSGVYFCASSPRGTANTGELFFGEGSRLTVL.

This chain joins TRBV6-6 and TRBJ1-1; a possible D gene is TRBD1 (6 bases). The CDR3 is made up of 14 amino acids. V lost 0 bases and J 9 bases, leaving 14 bases between the germline ends. Germline V lookup: CDR1 MNHNY, CDR2 SVGAGI (reference sequence). Here the CDR3 DNA reads TGTGCCAGCAGTTACTCTGGGGGGGCGGCTCAAGCTTTCTTT. The encoded protein is CASSYSGGAAQAFF.

CDR3 protein: CASSHGGQQETQYF. The CDR3 bases are TGCGCCAGCAGCCACGGGGGACAGCAAGAGACCCAGTACTTC. This chain links TRBV5-1 with TRBJ2-5; the D gene is possibly TRBD1 (7 bases). V was pared by 4 bases and J by 2 bases, with 12 bases between. In germline, CDR1 is SGHRS, CDR2 YFSETQ. The CDR3 covers 14 residues.

This chain links TRBV28 with TRBJ1-4; the D is unclear. With 4 bases removed from V and 1 base from J, the gap between germline ends came to 10 bases. This CDR3 has 15 residues. CDR1 and CDR2 (germline): MDHEN, SYDVKM. This CDR3 is CASSSPEETNEKLFF. The CDR3 DNA reads as TGTGCCAGCAGTTCCCCGGAGGAAACTAATGAAAAACTGTTTTTT.

The chain joins TRBV5-4 to TRBJ1-1; D is ambiguous. This CDR3 comprises 16 residues. The germline V gene has CDR1 SGHNT and CDR2 YYREEE (reference sequence). The V and J ends lost 2 bases and 1 base respectively, with 15 bases between them. CDR3: CASSFPSTRQNTEAFF. The CDR3 DNA follows: TGTGCCAGCAGCTTTCCCTCCACGAGACAGAACACTGAAGCTTTCTTT.

This clone was counted a single time. J is TRBJ2-5 and V is TRBV7-2, with 9 bases identical to TRBD2. V lost 3 bases, J lost 5 bases, and 7 bases stayed unmatched. Germline values: CDR1 SGHTA, CDR2 FQGNSA. This CDR3 is built from 15 residues. The CDR3 bases are TGTGCCAGCAGCTTCCAGCGGGGGGTCGGGGAGACCCAGTACTTC. This translates into CASSFQRGVGETQYF. The complete variable domain, with remaining parts taken from reference TRBV7-2 and TRBJ2-5, reads GAGVSQSPSNKVTEKGKDVELRCDPISGHTALYWYRQSLGQGLEFLIYFQGNSAPDKSGLPSDRFSAERTGGSVSTLTIQRTQQEDSAVYLCASSFQRGVGETQYFGPGTRLLVL.

The CDR3 here is CASSDSVRPSNYEQYF. The DNA of the CDR3 is TGTGCCAGCAGTGACTCGGTCAGGCCGTCTAACTACGAGCAGTACTTC. V and J are TRBV6-4 and TRBJ2-7, with unresolved D. The CDR3 spans 16 residues. Trimming removed 0 bases at V and 3 bases at J, with 15 bases between. Germline V CDR1 and CDR2: MRHNA, SNTAGT.

The V gene is TRBV5-1, the J gene TRBJ1-1; D may be TRBD1 (5 bases). The V gene lost 4 bases and the J gene lost 1 base, with 11 bases spanning the gap. Germline values: CDR1 SGHRS, CDR2 YFSETQ. The CDR3 consists of 14 residues. This CDR3 is CASSVTGQNTEAFF. The CDR3 region has the DNA TGCGCCAGCAGCGTCACAGGACAGAACACTGAAGCTTTCTTT.

This clone has only a few counts. This chain joins TRBV18 and TRBJ2-7; the match to TRBD1 covers 9 bases. There are 14 residues in the CDR3. CDR1 KGHSH and CDR2 LQKENI come from the germline V gene. V lost 6 bases to trimming and J lost 6 bases; unmatched junction nucleotides: 9. The CDR3 nucleotides are TGTGCCAGCTCCGGGGACAGGGATGCTGCCGAGCAGTACTTC. Translation gives CASSGDRDAAEQYF.

The chain joins TRBV9 to TRBJ1-4; no clear D gene. Germline CDR1 SGDLS, CDR2 YYNGEE. The CDR3 loop spans 16 amino acids. V was pared by 0 bases and J by 1 base, with 10 bases between. As DNA, the CDR3 is TGTGCCAGCAGCGTAGGAGGGATTCAAACTAATGAAAAACTGTTTTTT. Translation: CASSVGGIQTNEKLFF.

The V and J genes are TRBV4-2 and TRBJ2-5; D is possibly TRBD2 (5 bases). The J call is in doubt because the DNA end fits TRBJ2-7 better. CDR1 is LGHNA and CDR2 is YNFKEQ in the germline V gene. CDR3 length equals 14 residues. CDR3 DNA sequence: TGTGCCAGCAGCCAAGGGACTCCAGACTACGAGCAGTACTTC. It specifies CASSQGTPDYEQYF.

CDR3 nucleotides: TGTGCCAGCAGCTCAGACGGGGGACTAGCGGGGATTTACGAGCAGTACTTC. It codes for CASSSDGGLAGIYEQYF. J is TRBJ2-7 and V is TRBV7-2; TRBD2 matches 13 bases. CDR1 and CDR2 (germline): SGHTA, FQGNSA. J was trimmed by 4 bases and V by 4 bases; bases with no gene match: 10. This CDR3 spans 17 amino acids.

V usage is TRBV21-1 and J usage is TRBJ1-1; the D segment call TRBD1 is taken from the table without a DNA check. TRBV21-1 is designated a pseudogene. The CDR3 has 15 amino acids. The CDR3 sequence is CASSTDRGRGTEAFF. Written as DNA, the CDR3 is TGTGCCAGCAGCACGGACAGGGGGCGAGGCACTGAAGCTTTCTTT.

The chain uses TRBV4-3 and TRBJ1-2; no clear D. This CDR3 is built from 15 residues. V was pared by 0 bases and J by 4 bases, with 12 bases between. The germline V gene has CDR1 LGHNA and CDR2 YSLEER. This CDR3 reads CASSQDNAAIYGYTF. CDR3 in DNA: TGCGCCAGCAGCCAAGATAATGCGGCAATCTATGGCTACACCTTC.

This clone was counted a few times. The V and J genes are TRBV29-1 and TRBJ2-5, with 9 nucleotides matching TRBD1. The CDR3 length is 16 residues. V dropped 4 bases and J dropped 0; count of bases not matched to a gene: 9. Germline CDR1 reads SQVTM; CDR2 reads ANQGSEA. As DNA, the CDR3 is TGCAGCGTTGTCCCGCGCGGACAGGGGTACCAAGAGACCCAGTACTTC. It translates to CSVVPRGQGYQETQYF.

The V call is TRBV5-5, the J call TRBJ1-2, with TRBD1 matching over 7 bases. Per the germline V gene, CDR1 is SGHKS and CDR2 is YYEKEE (reference sequence). V lost 2 bases and J lost 3; bases outside the gene matches: 4. The CDR3 runs to 14 residues. This CDR3 reads CASSLQGSYYGYTF. For the CDR3, the DNA is TGTGCCAGCAGCTTACAGGGGTCGTACTATGGCTACACCTTC.

This chain connects TRBV29-1 to TRBJ2-1, with 10 bases matching TRBD1. From germline, CDR1 is SQVTM and CDR2 ANQGSEA. The CDR3 extends over 15 amino acids. V gave up 6 bases and J gave up 5 bases; unmatched junction bases: 10. In DNA, the CDR3 is TGCAGCGTCGTACTCTGGACAGGGGGAAACAATGAGCAGTTCTTC. Translated, it gives CSVVLWTGGNNEQFF.